This TCR beta chain is from a study of T cell responses to AZD1222 COVID-19 vaccine. This CDR3 has 17 residues. Trimming took off 4 bases at V and 0 bases at J, with 17 bases between the two ends. Germline loops: CDR1 SGHKS, CDR2 YYEKEE (reference sequence). This table comes from immunoSEQ multiplex PCR, and its TCRdb copy is limited to in-frame clones, with some not included. The sample has more than 95,000 clones; 90% to 95% are singletons. The chain combines TRBV5-5 with TRBJ1-3; no firm D call. This TCR was sampled from an adult in good health. The specimen comprised peripheral blood, sampled on day 0 of AZD1222 vaccination. CDR3 amino acids: CASSSQDSVASGNTIYF. The CDR3 bases are TGTGCCAGCAGCAGTCAAGACTCAGTAGCCTCTGGAAACACCATATATTTT.